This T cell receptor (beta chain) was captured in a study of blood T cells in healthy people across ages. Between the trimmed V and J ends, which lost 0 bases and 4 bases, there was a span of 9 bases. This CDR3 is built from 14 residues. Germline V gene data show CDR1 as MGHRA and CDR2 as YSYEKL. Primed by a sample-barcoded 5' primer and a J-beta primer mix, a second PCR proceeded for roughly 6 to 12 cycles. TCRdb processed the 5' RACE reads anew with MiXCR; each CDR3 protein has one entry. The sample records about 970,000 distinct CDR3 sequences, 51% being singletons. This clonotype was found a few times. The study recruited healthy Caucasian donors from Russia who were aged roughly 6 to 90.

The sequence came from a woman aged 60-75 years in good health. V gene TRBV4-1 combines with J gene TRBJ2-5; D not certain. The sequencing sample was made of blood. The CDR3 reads CASSQDPNRETQYF. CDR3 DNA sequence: TGCGCCAGCAGCCAAGATCCGAACAGAGAGACCCAGTACTTC.